This TCR beta chain was recovered during a study of blood T cells in healthy people across ages. Whole-study findings and limits: TCR beta diversity per million T cells fell roughly linearly with age. For the donors, CMV status was unknown and possibly confounded expanded clonotype changes.

It was with a sample-barcoded 5' primer and a J-beta primer mix that a second PCR of about 7 to 12 cycles was run. Each cDNA molecule was tagged by a template-switch adaptor that had 12 random nucleotides. TCRdb fed the 5' RACE reads into MiXCR, producing one record per CDR3 protein. The sample contains around 870,000 distinct CDR3 sequences, under 35% of which appear only once. CDR1 MRHNA and CDR2 SNTAGT come from the germline V gene. The length of the CDR3 is 16 residues. Trimming took off 2 bases at V and 0 bases at J, with 11 bases between the two ends. Turning to this clonotype: Antigen unknown.

The sequence was obtained from a woman older than 75 in good health. Sequencing was performed on blood. The chain combines TRBV6-4 with TRBJ2-1; D gene unclear. The CDR3, as DNA: TGTGCCAGCAGTGACCGTCACGGTAGCTCCTACAATGAGCAGTTCTTC. It specifies CASSDRHGSSYNEQFF.